This T cell receptor beta chain was documented in a study of cytomegalovirus exposure and HLA in healthy donors. Study summary: Across almost 400 genotyped donors, more than 75% landed in the Caucasian-associated ancestry cluster.

PCR employed 60 Vbeta and 13 Jbeta primers. Data came from immunoSEQ multiplex PCR; TCRdb stores just in-frame clones and leaves some out. The data show 130,000 or so clones, 82% seen once. Sequencing used PBMCs. The sequence derives from a woman aged 45 to 65 in good health and CMV-seropositive.

The CDR3 protein is CASSLNSAGGNYGYTF. DNA for the CDR3: TGCGCCAGCAGCTTGAACTCGGCAGGGGGTAACTATGGCTACACCTTC. The chain is built from TRBV5-1 and TRBJ1-2, with 7 nucleotides matching TRBD1. V lost 1 base to trimming and J lost 1 base; unmatched junction nucleotides: 7. The CDR3 loop spans 16 amino acids. CDR1 is SGHRS and CDR2 is YFSETQ in the germline V gene.